This T cell receptor (beta chain) originates from a study of post-analysis software for immune sequencing data. Study-wide points: There were a handful of TRBV segments more frequent in patients than controls, and TRBV5-6, TRBV5-1 and TRBV20-1 were among them.

TCR beta cDNA libraries had unique molecular identifiers. TCRdb re-analysed the PCR reads in MiXCR, keeping a single row per CDR3 protein. This table holds 400,000 to 500,000 distinct CDR3 sequences, 39% found once. With respect to this clonotype: Antigen: not known.

Trimming took 1 base from V and 0 from J, leaving 14 bases between them. Per germline, CDR1 SGHRS and CDR2 YFSETQ. The CDR3 spans 17 residues. Sequenced input: blood. The chain joins TRBV5-1 to TRBJ2-4, with D perhaps matching TRBD1 (6 bases). This TCR was recovered from a girl aged 2-10 years with multiple sclerosis. The CDR3 DNA follows: TGCGCCAGCAGCTTGTTCCCCAGGGGAGCAGCCAAAAACATTCAGTACTTC. This sequence encodes CASSLFPRGAAKNIQYF.